A single sample gave rise to the 25 T cell receptor beta chains below, sequenced in a study of human T cells and chemical hapten exposure. This sample's time point: patch test 2, 6 weeks after DPC sensitization. Regarding treatment: therapeutic diphenylcyclopropenone sensitization with weekly scalp DPC. TCRdb re-analysed the RACE reads in MiXCR, keeping a single row per CDR3 protein. Of a few hundred thousand distinct CDR3 sequences in the sample, over 6% are singletons; the top ten hold around 5.6%. Sequencing used whole blood, obtained in connection with sensitization to the hapten diphenylcyclopropenone (DPC). The receptors come from a woman aged 18 to 35 with alopecia areata. Some clones in this sample may be carry-over from other donors' samples.

Ten or more counts support this clonotype. V is TRBV7-2 and J is TRBJ1-1; no clear D gene. The CDR3 extends over 17 amino acids. V dropped 1 base and J dropped 1 base, with 16 bases sitting between them. The germline V gene encodes CDR1 SGHTA and CDR2 FQGNSA. The CDR3 sequence is CASSLESWQDKNTEAFF. CDR3 DNA: TGTGCCAGCAGCTTAGAGTCTTGGCAGGATAAGAACACTGAAGCTTTCTTT.

The chain carries TRBV6-6 and TRBJ2-1; D tentatively reads TRBD1 or TRBD2 (5 bases each). V lost 6 bases and J 7 bases, leaving 22 bases between the germline ends. Per germline, CDR1 MNHNY and CDR2 SVGAGI (reference sequence). The CDR3 is made up of 16 amino acids. The chain's CDR3 is CASRPPGRTVRNEQFF. CDR3 sequence (DNA): TGTGCCAGCAGGCCTCCGGGGCGGACGGTCCGGAATGAGCAGTTCTTC.

Many counts were recorded for this clonotype. The chain carries TRBV6-2 or TRBV6-3 and TRBJ2-7; the match to TRBD1 covers 8 bases. V gave up 6 bases and J gave up 5 bases; unmatched junction bases: 12. Germline V gene sequence: CDR1 MNHEY, CDR2 SVGEGT. This CDR3 contains 15 residues. The CDR3 DNA is TGTGCCAGCAGCTCAGGGGGCGACCCGAACCACGAGCAGTACTTC. Protein: CASSSGGDPNHEQYF.

This clonotype appeared a few times. This chain connects TRBV7-9 to TRBJ1-2; maybe TRBD1 (6 bases). Trimming cost V 4 bases and J 2 bases, with 20 bases left between them. The germline gives CDR1 SEHNR, CDR2 FQNEAQ (reference sequence). This CDR3 comprises 17 residues. CDR3 region: CASSSPRAGARNYGYTF. In DNA form, the CDR3 reads TGTGCCAGCAGCTCGCCCCGGGCAGGGGCCCGCAACTATGGCTACACCTTC.

This clonotype was found many times. The V gene is TRBV29-1, the J gene TRBJ2-2, with D perhaps given as TRBD1 or TRBD2 (5 bases each). V gave up 4 bases and J gave up 3 bases, with 12 bases separating them. The length of the CDR3 is 14 residues. CDR1 is SQVTM and CDR2 is ANQGSEA in the germline V gene. CDR3 region: CSVASGSDTGELFF. The CDR3 coding sequence is TGCAGCGTTGCATCAGGGAGCGACACCGGGGAGCTGTTTTTT.

This clonotype was seen many times. The chain links TRBV29-1 to TRBJ1-1; D may be TRBD1 (6 bases). CDR1 SQVTM and CDR2 ANQGSEA come from the germline V gene. V shed 6 bases and J shed 4 bases, with 15 bases lying between them. The CDR3 length is 13 residues. CDR3 residues: CSVRGAYRTEAFF. The CDR3 region has the DNA TGCAGCGTCAGGGGCGCTTATCGCACTGAAGCTTTCTTT.

The sample holds a few counts of this clonotype. This chain joins TRBV29-1 and TRBJ2-5; D is perhaps TRBD1 (6 bases). V was pared by 6 bases and J by 0 bases, with 11 bases between. CDR3 length: 13 amino acids. Germline values: CDR1 SQVTM, CDR2 ANQGSEA. CDR3 nucleotides: TGCAGCGTGGCTAGGGGGAACCAAGAGACCCAGTACTTC. Translated, it gives CSVARGNQETQYF.

This clonotype came up a few times. V gene TRBV10-3 combines with J gene TRBJ2-1, with TRBD1 matching over 8 bases. This CDR3 is built from 11 residues. Germline loops: CDR1 ENHRY, CDR2 SYGVKD. The junction had 3 bases not matched to a gene; V was cut back by 10 bases and J by 7 bases. The CDR3: CATTGENEQFF. The CDR3 coding sequence is TGTGCCACGACAGGGGAAAATGAGCAGTTCTTC.

The sample holds many counts of this clonotype. This rearrangement joins TRBV13 to TRBJ1-1, with D uncertain. The CDR3 contains 14 residues. V was cut by 3 bases and J by 5 bases, with 13 bases left in between. CDR1 is PRHDT and CDR2 is FYEKMQ in the germline V gene (reference sequence). The CDR3 DNA sequence: TGTGCCAGCAGCTTTGGCGAGGGTCGAACTGAAGCTTTCTTT. The encoded protein is CASSFGEGRTEAFF.

This clonotype was counted many times. This chain connects TRBV20-1 to TRBJ1-5; the match to TRBD1 covers 7 bases. Trimming removed 5 bases from V and 0 bases from J; junction bases left unmatched: 7. This CDR3 has 15 amino acids. Germline V gene sequence: CDR1 DFQATT, CDR2 SNEGSKA (reference sequence). The CDR3 protein is CSAPRTGLSNQPQHF. DNA for the CDR3: TGCAGTGCTCCGCGGACAGGCCTTAGCAATCAGCCCCAGCATTTT.

CDR3 amino acids: CSAPEPGTKGFREQYF. The CDR3 DNA follows: TGCAGTGCTCCAGAACCCGGGACTAAAGGCTTTCGGGAGCAGTACTTC. The chain uses TRBV20-1 and TRBJ2-7; 7 bases match TRBD2. The V gene's germline CDR1 is DFQATT and CDR2 SNEGSKA (reference sequence). This CDR3 spans 16 amino acids. V lost 5 bases and J lost 7; bases outside the gene matches: 20.

This clonotype was seen a few times. The V gene is TRBV25-1, the J gene TRBJ2-2, with a tentative D call TRBD2 (7 bases). The CDR3 loop spans 13 amino acids. Germline assignment: CDR1 MGHDK and CDR2 SYGVNS. Trimming took 6 bases from V and 7 from J, leaving 12 bases between them. The chain's CDR3 is CASSRGAGGELFF. DNA of the CDR3: TGTGCCAGCAGCCGGGGGGCCGGCGGGGAGCTGTTTTTT.

This clonotype has ten or more counts. The V gene is TRBV20-1, the J gene TRBJ1-2; the D is unclear. There are 13 residues in the CDR3. V was shortened by 3 bases and J by 5 bases, with 13 bases between the two germline ends. Germline loops: CDR1 DFQATT, CDR2 SNEGSKA (reference sequence). CDR3 bases: TGCAGTGCTAGTGTAGTTTCGGATTATGGCTACACCTTC. Translated: CSASVVSDYGYTF.

In this sample, this clonotype turned up many times. This chain links TRBV7-9 with TRBJ2-7; tentatively, D is TRBD1 (6 bases). Trimming shortened V by 0 bases and J by 6 bases, and 12 bases separated the two germline ends. Germline V gene lookup returns CDR1 SEHNR and CDR2 FQNEAQ (reference sequence). This CDR3 is 14 amino acids long. CDR3 sequence (DNA): TGTGCCAGCAGCTTAGCGGACAGATCCGGCGAGCAGTACTTC. Translating it yields CASSLADRSGEQYF.

About this clonotype itself: The CDR3 end shows no conserved phenylalanine or tryptophan, and so a read error is likely. This rearrangement joins TRBV10-3 to TRBJ2-2; 8 positions agree with TRBD2. This CDR3 has 18 amino acids. V shed 3 bases and J 6 bases; nucleotides not matched to a gene: 15. Per germline, CDR1 ENHRY and CDR2 SYGVKD. The CDR3 reads CAISDPWERGPPSGELFP. DNA of the CDR3: TGTGCCATCAGTGACCCTTGGGAGCGGGGGCCTCCTTCCGGGGAGCTGTTTCCC.

This clonotype was found a few times. CDR3 coding DNA: TGTGCCAGCAGCTTGTCCGGGACTACCAAAGAGACCCAGTACTTC. It specifies CASSLSGTTKETQYF. The V and J genes are TRBV7-3 and TRBJ2-5; 7 positions match TRBD2. Germline assignment: CDR1 SGHTA and CDR2 FQGTGA. This CDR3 is built from 15 residues. Trimming took 3 bases from V and 3 from J; bases not matched to a gene: 7.

This clonotype appeared many times. The chain is built from TRBV7-2 and TRBJ1-4, with D hard to call. Germline V gene data show CDR1 as SGHTA and CDR2 as FQGNSA. This CDR3 spans 13 amino acids. V dropped 1 base and J dropped 7 bases, with 7 bases sitting between them. This chain's CDR3 is CASSLGVSEKLFF. DNA of the CDR3: TGTGCCAGCAGCTTAGGGGTCAGTGAAAAACTGTTTTTT.

This clonotype appeared a few times. This sequence joins TRBV5-6 and TRBJ2-3; 8 bases line up with TRBD1. V trimming: 4 bases; J trimming: 4 bases; junction bases outside the gene matches: 8. The CDR3 covers 15 residues. Germline V CDR1 and CDR2: SGHDT, YYEEEE. The CDR3 DNA sequence: TGTGCCAGCAGCCCCGGGACAGGAGAGGCAGATACGCAGTATTTT. This translates into CASSPGTGEADTQYF.

This clonotype was found many times. This rearrangement joins TRBV20-1 to TRBJ1-5; 10 nucleotides agree with TRBD1. Germline V gene data show CDR1 as DFQATT and CDR2 as SNEGSKA (reference sequence). The CDR3 is made up of 13 amino acids. The V gene end was trimmed by 6 bases and the J gene end by 4 bases; junction bases not matched to a gene: 3. In DNA form, the CDR3 reads TGCAGTGCGCCGGGACAGGGGAATCAGCCCCAGCATTTT. It is translated as CSAPGQGNQPQHF.

This clonotype was seen ten or more times. J is TRBJ1-6 and V is TRBV6-5; D unresolved. V shed 0 bases and J shed 15 bases, with 12 bases lying between them. Germline lookup yields CDR1 MNHEY and CDR2 SVGAGI. The CDR3 has 13 residues. This CDR3 reads CASSYSHPPHLHF. CDR3 DNA sequence: TGTGCCAGCAGTTACTCGCACCCACCCCACCTCCACTTT.

This chain joins TRBV20-1 and TRBJ1-1; a possible D gene is TRBD1 (6 bases). The CDR3 sequence is 16 residues long. V shed 5 bases and J shed 3 bases, with 22 bases lying between them. Germline values: CDR1 DFQATT, CDR2 SNEGSKA (reference sequence). The CDR3 loop is CSAPKGGYPADTEAFF. Written as DNA, the CDR3 is TGCAGTGCTCCCAAGGGGGGGTATCCCGCGGACACTGAAGCTTTCTTT.

This chain connects TRBV2 to TRBJ2-1; a possible D gene is TRBD2 (5 bases). The germline V and J ends were trimmed by 5 bases and 5 bases, with 19 bases remaining between them. Per germline, CDR1 SNHLY and CDR2 FYNNEI. The CDR3 length is 16 residues. The CDR3 DNA follows: TGTGCCAGCAGTTTGCAAGGATTATTCGGGGACAATGAGCAGTTCTTC. Amino acid sequence: CASSLQGLFGDNEQFF.

At least ten counts were recorded for this clonotype. The chain joins TRBV18 to TRBJ2-2, with D possibly being TRBD1 (6 bases). This CDR3 is 16 amino acids long. V lost 3 bases and J 5 bases, leaving 16 bases between the germline ends. Germline loops: CDR1 KGHSH, CDR2 LQKENI. The CDR3 region is CASSPSGPGVTGELFF. The DNA of the CDR3 is TGTGCCAGCTCACCTTCGGGGCCAGGGGTGACCGGGGAGCTGTTTTTT.

The V call is TRBV20-1, the J call TRBJ1-2, with unresolved D. This CDR3 comprises 14 residues. Between the trimmed V and J ends, which lost 0 bases and 6 bases, there was a span of 14 bases. CDR1 and CDR2 (germline): DFQATT, SNEGSKA (reference sequence). CDR3 DNA: TGCAGTGCTAGAGAGGTCAGAAAGGCGGATGGCTACACCTTC. Protein: CSAREVRKADGYTF.

This clonotype was seen a few times. V is TRBV7-2 and J is TRBJ2-5; TRBD1 might be the D (6 bases). This CDR3 is 13 amino acids long. Deletions cut 8 bases from V and 5 bases from J, with 15 bases between. Germline CDR1 and CDR2: SGHTA and FQGNSA. The CDR3 bases are TGTGCCAGCCGGCTGGGGGCCTGGGAGACCCAGTACTTC. Translating it yields CASRLGAWETQYF.